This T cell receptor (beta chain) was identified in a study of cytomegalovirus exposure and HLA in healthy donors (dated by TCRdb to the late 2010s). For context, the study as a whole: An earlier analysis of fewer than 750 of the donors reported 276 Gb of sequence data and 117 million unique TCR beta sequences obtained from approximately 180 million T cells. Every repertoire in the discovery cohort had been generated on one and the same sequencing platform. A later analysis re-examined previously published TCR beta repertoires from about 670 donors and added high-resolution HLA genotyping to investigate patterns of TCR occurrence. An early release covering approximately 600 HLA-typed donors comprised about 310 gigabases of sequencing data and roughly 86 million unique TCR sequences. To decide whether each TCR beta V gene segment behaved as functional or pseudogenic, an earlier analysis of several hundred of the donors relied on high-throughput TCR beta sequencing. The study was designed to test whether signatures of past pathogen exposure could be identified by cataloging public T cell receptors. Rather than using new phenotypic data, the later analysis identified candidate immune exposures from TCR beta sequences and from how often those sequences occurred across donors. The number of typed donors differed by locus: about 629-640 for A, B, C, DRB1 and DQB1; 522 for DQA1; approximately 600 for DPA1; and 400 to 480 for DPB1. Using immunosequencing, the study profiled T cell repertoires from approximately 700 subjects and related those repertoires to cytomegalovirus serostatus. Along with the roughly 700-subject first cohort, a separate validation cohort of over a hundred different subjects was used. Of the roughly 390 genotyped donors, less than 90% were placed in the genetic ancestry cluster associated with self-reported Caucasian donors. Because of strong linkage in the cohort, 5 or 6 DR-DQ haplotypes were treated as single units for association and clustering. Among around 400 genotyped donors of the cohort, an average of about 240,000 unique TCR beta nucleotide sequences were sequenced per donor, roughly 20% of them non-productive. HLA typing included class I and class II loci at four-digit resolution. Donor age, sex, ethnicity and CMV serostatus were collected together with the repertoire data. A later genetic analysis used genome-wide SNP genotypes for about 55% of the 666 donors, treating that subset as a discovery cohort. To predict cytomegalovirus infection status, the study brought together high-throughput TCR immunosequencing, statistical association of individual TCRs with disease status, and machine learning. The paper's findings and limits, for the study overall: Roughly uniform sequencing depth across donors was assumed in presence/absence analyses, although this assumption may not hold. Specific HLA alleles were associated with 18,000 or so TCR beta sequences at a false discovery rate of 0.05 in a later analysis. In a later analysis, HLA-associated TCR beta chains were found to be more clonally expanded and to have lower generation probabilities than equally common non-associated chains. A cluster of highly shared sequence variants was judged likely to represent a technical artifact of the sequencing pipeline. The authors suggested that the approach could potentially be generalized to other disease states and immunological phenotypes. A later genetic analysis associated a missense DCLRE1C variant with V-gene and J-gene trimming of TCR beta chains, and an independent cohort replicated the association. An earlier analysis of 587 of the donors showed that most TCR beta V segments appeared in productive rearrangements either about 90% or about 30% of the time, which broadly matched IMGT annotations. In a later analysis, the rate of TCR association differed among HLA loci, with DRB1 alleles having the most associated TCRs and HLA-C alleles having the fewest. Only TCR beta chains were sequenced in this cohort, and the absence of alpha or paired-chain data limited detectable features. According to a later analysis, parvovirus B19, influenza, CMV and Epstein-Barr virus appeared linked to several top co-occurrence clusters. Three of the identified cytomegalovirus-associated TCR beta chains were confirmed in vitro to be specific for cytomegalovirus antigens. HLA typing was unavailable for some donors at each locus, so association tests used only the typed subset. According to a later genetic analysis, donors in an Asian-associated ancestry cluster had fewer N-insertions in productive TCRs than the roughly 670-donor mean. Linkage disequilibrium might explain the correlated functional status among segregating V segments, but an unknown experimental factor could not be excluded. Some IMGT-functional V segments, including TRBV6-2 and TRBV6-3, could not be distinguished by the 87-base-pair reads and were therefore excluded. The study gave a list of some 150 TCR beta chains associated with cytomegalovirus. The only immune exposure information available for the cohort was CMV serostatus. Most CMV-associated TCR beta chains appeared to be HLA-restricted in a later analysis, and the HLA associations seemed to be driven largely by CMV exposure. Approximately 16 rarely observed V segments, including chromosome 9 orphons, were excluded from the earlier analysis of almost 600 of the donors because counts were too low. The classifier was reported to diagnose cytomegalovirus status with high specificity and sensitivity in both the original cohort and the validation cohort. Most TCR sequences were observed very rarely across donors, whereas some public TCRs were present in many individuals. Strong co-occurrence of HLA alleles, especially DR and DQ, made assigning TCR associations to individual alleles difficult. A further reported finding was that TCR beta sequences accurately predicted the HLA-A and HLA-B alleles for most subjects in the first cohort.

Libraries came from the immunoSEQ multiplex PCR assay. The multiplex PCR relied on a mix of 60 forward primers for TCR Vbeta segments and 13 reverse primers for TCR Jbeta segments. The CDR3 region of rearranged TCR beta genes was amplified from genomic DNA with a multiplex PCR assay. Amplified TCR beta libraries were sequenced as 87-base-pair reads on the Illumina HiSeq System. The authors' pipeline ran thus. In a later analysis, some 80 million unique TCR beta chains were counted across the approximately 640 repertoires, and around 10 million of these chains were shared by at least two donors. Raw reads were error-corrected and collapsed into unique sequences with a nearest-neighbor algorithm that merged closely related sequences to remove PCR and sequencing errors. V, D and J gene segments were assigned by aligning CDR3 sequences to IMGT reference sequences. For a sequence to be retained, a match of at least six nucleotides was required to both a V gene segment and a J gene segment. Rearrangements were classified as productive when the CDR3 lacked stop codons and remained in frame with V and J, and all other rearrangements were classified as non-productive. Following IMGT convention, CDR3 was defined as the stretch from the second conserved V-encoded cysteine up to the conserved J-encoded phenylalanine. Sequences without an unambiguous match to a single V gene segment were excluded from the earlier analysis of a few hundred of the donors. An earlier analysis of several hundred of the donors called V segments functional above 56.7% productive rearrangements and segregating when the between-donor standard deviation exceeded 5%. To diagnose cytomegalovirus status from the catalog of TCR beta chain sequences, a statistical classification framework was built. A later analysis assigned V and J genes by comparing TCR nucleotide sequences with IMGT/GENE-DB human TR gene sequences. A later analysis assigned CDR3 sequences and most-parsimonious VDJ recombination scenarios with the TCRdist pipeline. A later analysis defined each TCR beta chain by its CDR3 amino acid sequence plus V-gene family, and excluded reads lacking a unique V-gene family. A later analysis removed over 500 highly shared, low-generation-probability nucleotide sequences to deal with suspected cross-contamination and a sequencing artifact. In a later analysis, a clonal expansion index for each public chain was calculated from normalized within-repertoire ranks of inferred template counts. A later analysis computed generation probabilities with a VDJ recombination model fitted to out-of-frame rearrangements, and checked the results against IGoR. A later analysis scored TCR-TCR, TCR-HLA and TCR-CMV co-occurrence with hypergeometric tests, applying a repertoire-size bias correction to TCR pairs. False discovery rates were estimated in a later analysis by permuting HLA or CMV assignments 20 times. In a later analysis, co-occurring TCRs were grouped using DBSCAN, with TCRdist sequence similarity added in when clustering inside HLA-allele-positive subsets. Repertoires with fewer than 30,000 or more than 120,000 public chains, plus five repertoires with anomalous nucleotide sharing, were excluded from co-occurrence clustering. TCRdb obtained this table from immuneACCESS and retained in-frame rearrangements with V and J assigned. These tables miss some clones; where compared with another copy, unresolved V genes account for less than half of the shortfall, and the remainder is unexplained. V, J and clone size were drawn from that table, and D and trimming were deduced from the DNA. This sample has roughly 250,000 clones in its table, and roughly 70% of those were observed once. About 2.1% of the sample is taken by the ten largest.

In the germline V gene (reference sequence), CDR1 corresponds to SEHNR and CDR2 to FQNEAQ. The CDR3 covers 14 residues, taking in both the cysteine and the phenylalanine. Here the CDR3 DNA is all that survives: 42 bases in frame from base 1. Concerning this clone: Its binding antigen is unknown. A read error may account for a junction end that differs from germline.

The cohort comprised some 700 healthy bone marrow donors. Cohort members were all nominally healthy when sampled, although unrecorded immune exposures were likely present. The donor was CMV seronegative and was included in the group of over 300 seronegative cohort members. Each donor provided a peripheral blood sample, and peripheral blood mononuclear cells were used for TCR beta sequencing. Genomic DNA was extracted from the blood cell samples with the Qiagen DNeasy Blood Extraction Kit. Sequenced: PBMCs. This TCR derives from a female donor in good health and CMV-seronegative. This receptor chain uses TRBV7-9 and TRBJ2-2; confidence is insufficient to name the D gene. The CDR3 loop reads CSSRASDNTGELFF. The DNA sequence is TGTTCCAGCAGAGCCAGCGACAACACCGGGGAGCTGTTTTTT.